The 26 T cell receptor beta chains given below trace back to one sample, sequenced in a study of T cell repertoires in cytomegalovirus infection. Via MiXCR, TCRdb re-called the reads, giving one row per CDR3 protein. The data contain approximately 750,000 distinct CDR3 sequences, 35% of them singletons. Specimen: PBMCs. These receptors originate from a human donor in good health (CMV status not recorded). Some clones in this sample may be carry-over from other donors' samples.

Of note for this clonotype: The CDR3 does not end in the conserved phenylalanine or tryptophan, so this is likely a read error. The chain employs TRBV28 and TRBJ2-6; no reliable D call. CDR3 length equals 14 residues. Trimming stripped 6 bases from V and 0 bases from J, with 6 bases between. The V gene's germline CDR1 is MDHEN and CDR2 SYDVKM. CDR3 in DNA: TGTGCCAGCAGCGAGTACTCTGGGGCCAACGTCCTGACTTTA. Translating it yields CASSEYSGANVLTL.

The chain is built from TRBV25-1 and TRBJ1-1; no reliable D call. The CDR3 contains 15 residues. V was pared by 2 bases and J by 0 bases, with 10 bases between. Germline lookup yields CDR1 MGHDK and CDR2 SYGVNS. In DNA form, the CDR3 reads TGTGCCAGCAGTGAAGGATCCGCTGTGAACACTGAAGCTTTCTTT. This encodes CASSEGSAVNTEAFF.

This clonotype was counted between two and nine times. The J gene is TRBJ2-1, the V gene TRBV12-5, with D hard to call. The V gene lost 7 bases and the J gene lost 1 base, with 8 bases spanning the gap. CDR3 length: 13 residues. Germline V gene data show CDR1 as LGHNT and CDR2 as FRNRAP. The DNA of the CDR3 is TGTGCTAGTGCGGGCGGTTCCTACAATGAGCAGTTCTTC. As protein: CASAGGSYNEQFF.

The sample holds many counts of this clonotype. The genes are TRBV7-2 and TRBJ1-2; D not certain. CDR3 size: 15 residues. V was cut by 5 bases and J by 4 bases, with 17 bases left in between. From germline, CDR1 is SGHTA and CDR2 FQGNSA. This CDR3 reads CASSAPEQALYGYTF. As DNA, the CDR3 is TGTGCCAGCAGCGCCCCGGAACAAGCACTCTATGGCTACACCTTC.

On this clonotype itself: One end of the junction does not line up with germline, which may come from a read error. The J gene is TRBJ2-6, the V gene TRBV28; D unresolved. Per germline, CDR1 MDHEN and CDR2 SYDVKM. The CDR3 is 16 amino acids. The CDR3 region is CASSPGERSEANVLTF. In nucleotides, the CDR3 is TGTGCCAGCAGTCCGGGTGAACGCTCTGAGGCCAACGTCCTGACTTTC. The full variable domain, in which reference TRBV28 and TRBJ2-6 provide the parts outside the CDR3, is DVKVTQSSRYLVKRTGEKVFLECVQDMDHENMFWYRQDPGLGLRLIYFSYDVKMKEKGDIPEGYSVSREKKERFSLILESASTNQTSMYLCASSPGERSEANVLTFGAGSRLTVL.

Only a few counts were recorded for this clonotype. The rearrangement uses TRBV7-2 and TRBJ2-3, with D possibly matching TRBD2 (7 bases). From germline, CDR1 is SGHTA and CDR2 FQGNSA. The V and J ends lost 5 bases and 2 bases respectively, with 14 bases between them. The CDR3 consists of 15 residues. The CDR3 DNA follows: TGTGCCAGCAGCCGCGGGGGCGACTTCACAGATACGCAGTATTTT. Residues: CASSRGGDFTDTQYF.

Comment on this clonotype: At one of its ends the junction is not consistent with the germline gene, which may arise from a read error. DNA of the CDR3: TGTGCCAGCAGCTTAATGGGGGTGACAGTTGAAGCTTTATTT. Amino acids: CASSLMGVTVEALF. The V and J genes are TRBV7-2 and TRBJ1-1; weak D call: TRBD1 (5 bases). The CDR3 loop spans 14 amino acids. Germline V gene data show CDR1 as SGHTA and CDR2 as FQGNSA.

This clonotype occurred many times. This chain connects TRBV7-2 to TRBJ2-7; no clear D. The V and J ends lost 6 bases and 6 bases respectively, with 12 bases between them. This CDR3 has 12 residues. Germline V CDR1 and CDR2: SGHTA, FQGNSA. This CDR3 reads CASSPENAEQYF. The CDR3 coding sequence is TGTGCCAGCAGTCCGGAGAATGCCGAGCAGTACTTC.

This clonotype appeared a few times. The V call is TRBV27, the J call TRBJ1-1; TRBD1 matches at 7 bases. V gave up 5 bases and J gave up 6 bases; unmatched junction bases: 12. Germline V lookup: CDR1 MNHEY, CDR2 SMNVEV (reference sequence). There are 15 residues in the CDR3. The CDR3 coding sequence is TGTGCCAGCAGTCCACTCCGAGACAGGGCATCTGAAGCTTTCTTT. It yields the protein CASSPLRDRASEAFF.

This clonotype turned up a few times. V is TRBV28 and J is TRBJ2-3, with TRBD1 as a possible D gene (5 bases). Germline values: CDR1 MDHEN, CDR2 SYDVKM. Trimming took off 8 bases at V and 4 bases at J, with 10 bases between the two ends. This CDR3 is 12 amino acids long. CDR3 in amino acids: CASQGSADTQYF. CDR3 nucleotide sequence: TGTGCCAGCCAGGGTTCTGCAGATACGCAGTATTTT.

Points on this clonotype: This may be a read error: a much more frequent sequence differs by one nucleotide. The V and J genes are TRBV7-8 and TRBJ2-2, with 11 bases aligning to TRBD2. CDR1 is SGHVS and CDR2 is FQNEAQ in the germline V gene. The J segment lost 7 bases and the V segment lost 5 bases, leaving 12 bases of the junction unmatched. The CDR3 is made up of 17 amino acids. DNA of the CDR3: TGTGCCAGCAGCCCCGTGACTAGCGGGGTTCTGATCGGGGAGCTGTTTTTT. Amino acids: CASSPVTSGVLIGELFF.

This clonotype was picked up a small number of times. One end of the junction fails to match germline, which may point to a read error. The chain uses TRBV7-6 and TRBJ1-2; the D gene is possibly TRBD1 (5 bases). This CDR3 is 16 amino acids long. Germline V gives CDR1 SGHVS, CDR2 FNYEAQ. Here the CDR3 reads CASSPAGVPGNSGYTF. CDR3 in DNA: TGTGCCAGCAGCCCAGCGGGGGTCCCGGGAAACTCTGGCTACACCTTC.

The chain uses TRBV7-3 and TRBJ2-2, with a possible D match to TRBD1 (6 bases). V was shortened by 5 bases and J by 4 bases, with 14 bases between the two germline ends. The CDR3 sequence is 15 residues long. Looked up from germline, CDR1 is SGHTA and CDR2 is FQGTGA. CDR3 coding DNA: TGTGCCAGCAGCCCCGGGACAACATTCACCGGGGAGCTGTTTTTT. Protein: CASSPGTTFTGELFF.

This clonotype has a handful of counts. The J gene is TRBJ1-4, the V gene TRBV19; no reliable D call. V lost 0 bases, J lost 7 bases, and 3 bases lay in between. Germline assignment: CDR1 LNHDA and CDR2 SQIVND (reference sequence). This CDR3 has 12 residues. This CDR3 is CASSIEGEKLFF. The CDR3 DNA follows: TGTGCCAGTAGTATAGAAGGTGAAAAACTGTTTTTT. The variable domain in full, with the rest retrieved from reference TRBV19 and TRBJ1-4, is DGGITQSPKYLFRKEGQNVTLSCEQNLNHDAMYWYRQDPGQGLRLIYYSQIVNDFQKGDIAEGYSVSREKKESFPLTVTSAQKNPTAFYLCASSIEGEKLFFGSGTQLSVL.

This chain uses TRBV5-1 with TRBJ1-6, with 7 bases fitting TRBD1. Losses at the gene ends were 4 bases for V and 7 bases for J; bases not matched to a gene: 11. Germline V gene data show CDR1 as SGHRS and CDR2 as YFSETQ. The CDR3 is made up of 16 amino acids. CDR3 DNA sequence: TGCGCCAGCAGCACGGGACAGCTAAGTGGGAATTCACCCCTCCACTTT. This gives the protein CASSTGQLSGNSPLHF.

This clonotype was seen a handful of times. This CDR3 is CASSLPGLNYEQYF. The CDR3 DNA is TGCGCCAGCAGCCTCCCGGGACTCAACTACGAGCAGTACTTC. The J gene is TRBJ2-7, the V gene TRBV5-1; the D gene is possibly TRBD2 (6 bases). Germline CDR1 reads SGHRS; CDR2 reads YFSETQ. This CDR3 region has 14 residues. Trimming left V 4 bases short and J 3 bases short, with 14 bases between.

CDR3 bases: TGTGCCAGCAGTGCCGAGGCGGGGGCCTACAATGAGCAGTTCTTC. Its translation is CASSAEAGAYNEQFF. The J gene is TRBJ2-1, the V gene TRBV25-1; 7 positions match TRBD2. The CDR3 contains 15 residues. V gave up 4 bases and J gave up 2 bases; unmatched junction bases: 5. Germline V gene data show CDR1 as MGHDK and CDR2 as SYGVNS.

The rearrangement joins TRBV12-3 or TRBV12-4 to TRBJ1-2; weak D call: TRBD1 (6 bases). Trimming shortened V by 6 bases and J by 8 bases, and 19 bases separated the two germline ends. CDR3 size: 14 residues. This chain's CDR3 is CASRGGQGSTGYTF. CDR3 DNA: TGTGCCAGCAGGGGCGGGCAGGGGAGCACCGGCTACACCTTC.

A few counts support this clonotype. The chain combines TRBV6-6 with TRBJ1-2; weak D call: TRBD1 (5 bases). V was pared by 2 bases and J by 8 bases, with 15 bases between. CDR3 length: 14 amino acids. Germline CDR1 is MNHNY and CDR2 is SVGAGI (reference sequence). DNA for the CDR3: TGTGCCAGCAGTTACGAGGGGTTGAGTGTCGGCTACACCTTC. Encoded protein: CASSYEGLSVGYTF.

This clonotype was found a few times. The rearrangement uses TRBV12-3 or TRBV12-4 and TRBJ2-3; 8 positions match TRBD2. J was trimmed by 7 bases and V by 5 bases; bases with no gene match: 11. The CDR3 is made up of 15 amino acids. This CDR3 is CASSPPGLGMNTQYF. CDR3 coding DNA: TGTGCCAGCAGTCCTCCGGGACTAGGAATGAATACGCAGTATTTT.

This rearrangement joins TRBV28 to TRBJ2-7; tentatively, D is TRBD1 (5 bases). The CDR3 length is 14 residues. The germline V gene has CDR1 MDHEN and CDR2 SYDVKM. With 10 bases removed from V and 6 bases from J, the gap between germline ends came to 22 bases. CDR3 sequence reads: CAISRHRLVGEQYF. The CDR3 region has the DNA TGTGCCATCTCCCGCCACAGGTTGGTCGGCGAGCAGTACTTC. The variable domain in full, with the rest retrieved from reference TRBV28 and TRBJ2-7, is DVKVTQSSRYLVKRTGEKVFLECVQDMDHENMFWYRQDPGLGLRLIYFSYDVKMKEKGDIPEGYSVSREKKERFSLILESASTNQTSMYLCAISRHRLVGEQYFGPGTRLTVT.

V and J are TRBV5-6 and TRBJ2-3, with a possible D match to TRBD1 (5 bases). The V gene lost 0 bases and the J gene lost 2 bases, with 16 bases spanning the gap. This CDR3 region has 17 residues. Germline CDR1 and CDR2: SGHDT and YYEEEE. The CDR3 reads CASSLGSGREITDTQYF. CDR3 coding DNA: TGTGCCAGCAGCTTGGGGTCGGGCAGGGAAATCACAGATACGCAGTATTTT.

The rearrangement joins TRBV6-5 to TRBJ1-1; D is unclear. Deletions cut 8 bases from V and 1 base from J, with 11 bases between. The CDR3 is made up of 13 amino acids. CDR1 and CDR2 from the germline V gene are MNHEY and SVGAGI. The CDR3 is CASGRASNTEAFF. The CDR3 DNA sequence: TGTGCCAGCGGAAGGGCTTCGAACACTGAAGCTTTCTTT.

The chain carries TRBV6-1 and TRBJ2-3; TRBD1 matches at 9 bases. The V and J ends lost 7 bases and 5 bases, in that order; junction bases with no gene match: 7. Looked up from germline, CDR1 is MNHNS and CDR2 is SASEGT. The CDR3 has 14 residues. Here the CDR3 reads CASTTGTGRDTQYF. The DNA of the CDR3 is TGTGCCAGCACTACAGGGACAGGGCGAGATACGCAGTATTTT.

This clonotype occurred a few times. The chain recombines TRBV5-1 with TRBJ2-5; D is uncertain. Looked up from germline, CDR1 is SGHRS and CDR2 is YFSETQ. The V end was cut by 3 bases, the J end by 1 base, with 13 bases between. CDR3 size: 15 residues. The DNA of the CDR3 is TGCGCCAGCAGCTCCTTAGGGAACAGCCAAGAGACCCAGTACTTC. Translated: CASSSLGNSQETQYF.

V is TRBV11-1 and J is TRBJ2-1; D gene uncertain. The CDR3 is 16 amino acids. V shed 2 bases and J shed 3 bases, with 14 bases lying between them. CDR1 and CDR2 (germline): SGHAT, FQDESV (reference sequence). In DNA, the CDR3 is TGTGCCAGCAGCTTAAGCCCCGGGTCAGGCTACAATGAGCAGTTCTTC. Translation gives CASSLSPGSGYNEQFF.